This TCR beta chain came from a study of blood T cell repertoires in COVID-19. In the study overall: Samples came from the United States, Italy and Spain, spanning acute and convalescent COVID-19. In each case, the material was cDNA or gDNA derived from T cells, B-cell-depleted T cells, or PBMCs.

The table lists this clone with a count of one. This CDR3 is 15 amino acids long. Trimming stripped 2 bases from V and 5 bases from J, with 15 bases between. From germline, CDR1 is KGHSH and CDR2 LQKENI. Authors' methods: Researchers report that nucleated cell counts were estimated from reference gene primer amplification. Profiled with immunoSEQ multiplex PCR; TCRdb holds only in-frame clones, not every one. V and J calls and clone size are given by that table; D and trimming were obtained from the DNA. The repertoire holds around 72,000 clones, with roughly 86% as singletons. The receptor's source is a woman aged 50 to 60 with acute or convalescent COVID-19. This chain links TRBV18 with TRBJ1-1; D is unclear. The sequencing sample was made of peripheral blood. In DNA form, the CDR3 reads TGTGCCAGCTCACCAAGCGTGTTGCCTGAGACTGAAGCTTTCTTT. This translates into CASSPSVLPETEAFF.